Presented here are 22 T cell receptor beta chains from one specimen sequenced in a study of T cells in Graves' hyperthyroidism and ophthalmopathy. RNA transcripts provided the source from which TCR beta CDR3 regions were amplified. Researchers ran a first-round RT-PCR on the TCR CDR3 using the HTBI primer set. TCRdb reanalysed the multiplex PCR reads using MiXCR and keeps one entry per CDR3 protein. The repertoire includes some 700,000 distinct CDR3 sequences, 17% of them detected once, and about 16% sits in the top ten. The sequencing input was blood. These receptors were collected from a man between 45 and 60 years old with Graves' hyperthyroidism.

This clonotype was picked up many times. J is TRBJ1-1 and V is TRBV2; 11 bases map to TRBD1. V lost 4 bases, J lost 4 bases, and 2 bases stayed unmatched. Per the germline V gene, CDR1 is SNHLY and CDR2 is FYNNEI. There are 14 residues in the CDR3. The CDR3 loop is CASSADRGPTEAFF. CDR3 in DNA: TGTGCCAGCAGTGCGGACAGGGGGCCCACTGAAGCTTTCTTT.

The chain employs TRBV19 and TRBJ2-3, with 13 bases aligning to TRBD2. There are 18 residues in the CDR3. V gave up 4 bases and J gave up 0 bases; unmatched junction bases: 7. From germline, CDR1 is LNHDA and CDR2 SQIVND (reference sequence). CDR3 sequence reads: CASSTLPGLAGSTDTQYF. The CDR3 nucleotides read TGTGCCAGTAGTACGCTACCGGGACTAGCGGGAAGCACAGATACGCAGTATTTT.

Regarding this clonotype: Given a much more abundant clone one base away, this may be a read error. V gene TRBV18 combines with J gene TRBJ2-1, with TRBD2 identical over 9 bases. The CDR3 covers 16 residues. In germline, CDR1 is KGHSH, CDR2 LQKENI. Trimming took 2 bases from V and 8 from J; bases not matched to a gene: 10. The CDR3 sequence is CASSPSDVSGSYEQFF. CDR3 sequence (DNA): TGTGCCAGCTCACCAAGTGATGTTAGCGGGAGCTATGAGCAGTTCTTC.

Many counts were recorded for this clonotype. The DNA of the CDR3 is TGTGCCAGCAGCTGGACGGAGAATAGCAATCAGCCCCAGCATTTT. Translated: CASSWTENSNQPQHF. This sequence joins TRBV6-1 and TRBJ1-5; the D is unclear. Germline CDR1 MNHNS, CDR2 SASEGT. V was trimmed by 6 bases and J by 0 bases, leaving 12 bases between them. CDR3 size: 15 residues.

The genes are TRBV2 and TRBJ2-7; TRBD2 matches at 11 bases. CDR3 length: 18 amino acids. V lost 1 base to trimming and J lost 2 bases; unmatched junction nucleotides: 10. Germline CDR1 reads SNHLY; CDR2 reads FYNNEI. The CDR3 DNA reads TGTGCCAGCAGTGAAGGTAGCCTAGCGGGAGGCGACACCTACGAGCAGTACTTC. Protein product: CASSEGSLAGGDTYEQYF. Filled out from reference TRBV2 and TRBJ2-7, the complete variable domain reads EPEVTQTPSHQVTQMGQEVILRCVPISNHLYFYWYRQILGQKVEFLVSFYNNEISEKSEIFDDQFSVERPDGSNFTLKIRSTKLEDSAMYFCASSEGSLAGGDTYEQYFGPGTRLTVT.

The chain links TRBV19 to TRBJ2-3, with a possible D match to TRBD2 (6 bases). Trimming removed 5 bases at V and 2 bases at J, with 14 bases between. In germline, CDR1 is LNHDA, CDR2 SQIVND (reference sequence). The CDR3 contains 15 residues. CDR3 bases: TGTGCCAGTAGTTCGGTGGCTAGCGACACAGATACGCAGTATTTT. Its translation is CASSSVASDTDTQYF.

This clonotype was seen at least ten times. The chain has TRBV2 and TRBJ1-6; perhaps TRBD1 as D (6 bases). In germline, CDR1 is SNHLY, CDR2 FYNNEI. V lost 8 bases and J lost 7, with 12 bases in between. The CDR3 consists of 13 residues. The CDR3 DNA follows: TGTGCCAGCGCGACGGACAGCAATTCACCCCTCCACTTT. This codes for CASATDSNSPLHF.

The rearrangement links TRBV10-2 to TRBJ2-7; 14 bases map to TRBD2. The CDR3 sequence is 16 residues long. The germline V gene encodes CDR1 WSHSY and CDR2 SAAADI. V gave up 6 bases and J gave up 7 bases; unmatched junction bases: 11. Written as DNA, the CDR3 is TGCGCCAGCAGGGGGACTAGCGGGAGTGAGGCGCGAGAGCAGTACTTC. Its translation: CASRGTSGSEAREQYF.

This clonotype has at least ten counts. The chain recombines TRBV12-3 or TRBV12-4 with TRBJ2-2; a possible D gene is TRBD1 (6 bases). The CDR3 consists of 16 residues. The V gene lost 5 bases and the J gene lost 3 bases, with 16 bases spanning the gap. This CDR3 reads CASSRVKTGYTGELFF. In nucleotides, the CDR3 is TGTGCCAGCAGTCGCGTCAAGACAGGTTACACCGGGGAGCTGTTTTTT.

This chain connects TRBV11-3 to TRBJ2-1; 7 nucleotides line up with TRBD2. V dropped 5 bases and J dropped 5; count of bases not matched to a gene: 3. Germline V lookup: CDR1 SGHNT, CDR2 YENEEA. CDR3 length equals 13 residues. CDR3 amino acids: CASSGSGDNEQFF. The DNA for the CDR3 is TGTGCCAGCAGCGGGAGCGGGGACAATGAGCAGTTCTTC.

V is TRBV19 and J is TRBJ2-2; 12 nucleotides align to TRBD2. Germline V CDR1 and CDR2: LNHDA, SQIVND (reference sequence). The CDR3 length is 17 residues. The ends lost 5 bases at V and 2 bases at J; junction bases unmatched: 6. CDR3 bases: TGTGCCAGTAGTCCACGACTAGCGGGAGCCAACACCGGGGAGCTGTTTTTT. Its translation: CASSPRLAGANTGELFF.

The genes are TRBV4-1 and TRBJ1-1; 9 bases match TRBD1. Trimming removed 5 bases from V and 5 bases from J; junction bases left unmatched: 9. Germline V lookup: CDR1 MGHRA, CDR2 YSYEKL. This CDR3 has 15 amino acids. The CDR3 loop is CASSFGTGRDTEAFF. The CDR3 DNA is TGCGCCAGCAGCTTCGGGACAGGGAGGGATACTGAAGCTTTCTTT.

This clonotype was seen only a few times. V and J are TRBV10-3 and TRBJ1-1; weak D call: TRBD1 (5 bases). The CDR3 loop spans 12 amino acids. The germline CDR1 and CDR2 sequences are ENHRY and SYGVKD. Trimming removed 4 bases from V and 11 bases from J, with 14 bases in between. The CDR3: CAISGGGIGAFF. In DNA form, the CDR3 reads TGTGCCATCAGTGGGGGCGGGATAGGGGCTTTCTTT.

At least ten counts were recorded for this clonotype. V usage is TRBV3-1 and J usage is TRBJ2-5; D unresolved. Germline CDR1 is LGHDT and CDR2 is YNNKEL (reference sequence). CDR3 length: 13 amino acids. Trimming shortened V by 1 base and J by 7 bases, and 10 bases separated the two germline ends. CDR3 coding DNA: TGTGCCAGCAGCCAAGGACCCTCTCGGACCCAGTACTTC. It is translated as CASSQGPSRTQYF.

This clonotype was counted ten times or more. The chain joins TRBV19 to TRBJ1-1; D possibly corresponds to TRBD1 (5 bases). The CDR3 runs to 15 residues. The germline gives CDR1 LNHDA, CDR2 SQIVND (reference sequence). Trimming pared 1 base from V and 4 bases from J, leaving 13 bases between. CDR3 bases: TGTGCCAGTAGTATAGGACAGACCATGGGCACTGAAGCTTTCTTT. It encodes CASSIGQTMGTEAFF.

In its sample, this clonotype was seen a few times. This rearrangement joins TRBV20-1 to TRBJ2-7; tentative D call: TRBD1 (5 bases). Germline assignment: CDR1 DFQATT and CDR2 SNEGSKA (reference sequence). CDR3 size: 13 residues. The ends were cut back, 5 bases at V and 7 bases at J, with 18 bases in the middle. This chain's CDR3 is CSARDSLSFEQYF. In DNA form, the CDR3 reads TGCAGTGCTCGCGACAGTTTATCCTTTGAGCAGTACTTC.

This clonotype was counted ten times or more. One end of the junction is discordant with germline, which a read error may explain. This chain connects TRBV7-2 to TRBJ1-1; D remains unclear. CDR3 length: 15 residues. Germline V gene data show CDR1 as SGHTA and CDR2 as FQGNSA. The CDR3 loop reads CASSLALQMKTEAFF. The CDR3 DNA reads TGTGCCAGCAGCTTAGCCCTACAGATGAAAACTGAAGCTTTCTTT.

This clonotype was seen a handful of times. The chain uses TRBV30 and TRBJ2-2; 9 bases are a match to TRBD2. Germline-derived CDR1 and CDR2 are GTSNPN and SVGIG (reference sequence). The CDR3 has 17 amino acids. J gave up 4 bases and V 0 bases, and 9 bases lay outside the gene matches. CDR3 nucleotide sequence: TGTGCCTGGAGTGTACGGCGGGAGGGAGGTAGCACCGGGGAGCTGTTTTTT. This translates into CAWSVRREGGSTGELFF.

This clonotype occurred many times. The chain uses TRBV6-1 and TRBJ1-1; no definite D call. Deletions cut 6 bases from V and 5 bases from J, with 13 bases between. From germline, CDR1 is MNHNS and CDR2 SASEGT. The CDR3 sequence is 13 residues long. The CDR3 loop is CASREAGGTEAFF. CDR3 DNA: TGTGCCAGCAGGGAGGCGGGAGGAACTGAAGCTTTCTTT.

This clonotype has only a few counts. The CDR3 loop reads CASSISPGTEDGYTF. CDR3 coding DNA: TGTGCCAGCAGTATCTCCCCCGGGACAGAGGATGGCTACACCTTC. The chain joins TRBV25-1 to TRBJ1-2; 7 nucleotides agree with TRBD1. Germline V gene data show CDR1 as MGHDK and CDR2 as SYGVNS. The CDR3 consists of 15 residues. Trimming at V came to 5 bases and at J to 6 bases, leaving 12 bases not matched to a gene.

This clonotype was seen ten or more times. In DNA form, the CDR3 reads TGTGCCAGCAGTCCTCGGGAGTCAGGGTATAATGAAAAACTGTTTTTT. Protein: CASSPRESGYNEKLFF. The V call is TRBV27, the J call TRBJ1-4; D is possibly TRBD1 (5 bases). V was trimmed by 5 bases and J by 4 bases, leaving 17 bases between them. In germline, CDR1 is MNHEY, CDR2 SMNVEV (reference sequence). The CDR3 is 16 amino acids.

This clonotype was counted a few times. The CDR3 sequence: CASSIDPTRDTEAFF. In DNA, the CDR3 is TGTGCCAGTAGTATAGATCCCACGAGGGACACTGAAGCTTTCTTT. The chain employs TRBV19 and TRBJ1-1; D is unresolved. V lost 0 bases to trimming and J lost 3 bases, with 11 bases between them. Germline V lookup: CDR1 LNHDA, CDR2 SQIVND (reference sequence). The CDR3 spans 15 residues.